These T cell receptor beta chains were read from a single sample in a study of spatial heterogeneity in lung cancer. TCRdb used MiXCR to reprocess the 5' RACE reads, holding one entry per CDR3 protein. Here the sample spans 24,000 or so distinct CDR3 sequences, roughly 6.9% being singletons. The specimen comprised PBMCs, sampled at surgery. These receptors were collected from a male donor with early-stage non-small cell lung cancer. CDR3s leave out the opening cysteine and the closing phenylalanine or tryptophan. The size entry is marked missing in some rows and otherwise reads once, few, many or a size class.

TRBJ1-2 | TRBV30 | many | AWSVQGYGYT
TRBJ2-3 | TRBV12-3/TRBV12-4 | many | ASSHRTIDTQY
TRBJ1-1 | TRBV7-2 | . | ASSPGGQGEAF
TRBJ2-1 | TRBV3-1 | few | ASSQEAGASYNEQF
TRBJ2-2 | TRBV19 | many | ASNPRTGSRGELF
TRBJ2-5 | TRBV6-5 | many | ASSRGYRSGETQY
TRBJ2-3 | TRBV7-8 | many | ASSLTSDTQY
TRBJ2-1 | TRBV2 | few | ASKATYNEQF
TRBJ1-1 | TRBV15 | many | ATSRGEVRGNTEAF
TRBJ2-5 | TRBV6-1 | many | ASGRGPGRETQY
TRBJ2-6 | TRBV12-3/TRBV12-4 | many | ASSSTLGRISGANVLT
TRBJ1-2 | TRBV29-1 | few | SVEDQTLYT
TRBJ1-1 | TRBV11-1 | . | ASSFRPRAEAF
TRBJ2-6 | TRBV27 | few | ASSLLGANVLT
TRBJ2-6 | TRBV12-3/TRBV12-4 | many | ASSFVFGPGANVLT
TRBJ2-4 | TRBV20-1 | many | SASSGAGSGGTLGNIQY
TRBJ1-2 | TRBV20-1 | . | SAATGGVYGYT
TRBJ1-2 | TRBV6-5 | . | ASSYSPGQGRNYGYT
TRBJ2-5 | TRBV4-2 | . | ASSPRTTLQETQY
TRBJ2-1 | TRBV7-2 | . | ASSLDSGSHNEQF
TRBJ1-2 | TRBV18 | many | ASSPEKGGAYGYT
TRBJ2-1 | TRBV6-1 | many | ASSATSGGAVQQF
TRBJ2-2 | TRBV12-5 | many | ASGWTGELF
TRBJ2-7 | TRBV5-8 | many | ASSFGYEQY
TRBJ2-2 | TRBV2 | few | ASSEAFLTGELF
TRBJ1-4 | TRBV11-2 | few | ASSLVGTNEKLF
TRBJ1-2 | TRBV28 | . | ASSRTGGRYGYT
TRBJ2-1 | TRBV6-1 | many | ASVYLGWGSLYNEQF
TRBJ2-1 | TRBV24-1 | . | ATNQAGGEQF
TRBJ1-4 | TRBV3-1 | . | ASSQVEQRSNEKLF
TRBJ1-2 | TRBV27 | many | ASSLFTGGDGYT
TRBJ2-2 | TRBV2 | . | ASSGLARNTGELF
TRBJ2-2 | TRBV3-1 | . | ASRRTSGITGELF
TRBJ1-4 | TRBV21-1 | many | ASTKPRDREGVTGEKLF
TRBJ1-1 | TRBV7-8 | many | ASSLDIAEAF
TRBJ2-2 | TRBV12-3/TRBV12-4 | many | ASSLKQGTGELF
TRBJ2-5 | TRBV10-3 | many | ATIRRDPNEETQY
TRBJ1-1 | TRBV7-6 | few | ASSLGGQGGVAF
TRBJ2-1 | TRBV3-1 | few | ASSRSRANNEQF
TRBJ1-4 | TRBV5-1 | few | ASSLVPGRDATNEKLF
TRBJ2-7 | TRBV12-3/TRBV12-4 | medium-sized | ASSFRGYEQY
TRBJ2-1 | TRBV20-1 | . | SAQQGNNEQF
TRBJ2-3 | TRBV3-1 | many | ASSQGNSGDTQY
TRBJ1-3 | TRBV28 | many | ASSLRQTANTIY
TRBJ2-3 | TRBV7-3 | medium-sized | ASSHSGEGADTQY
TRBJ2-1 | TRBV12-3/TRBV12-4 | . | ASSGDRGSYNEQF
TRBJ1-1 | TRBV29-1 | many | SVEDKGRGTEAF
TRBJ2-3 | TRBV25-1 | many | ASSEYALAGVTDTQY
TRBJ1-1 | TRBV20-1 | many | GGWWGAEAF
TRBJ2-5 | TRBV6-6 | many | ASSKNAGGKQETQY
TRBJ2-7 | TRBV5-1 | many | ASAPGPAPYEQY
TRBJ2-1 | TRBV7-7 | few | ASSLGHRDYNEQF
TRBJ2-1 | TRBV30 | many | AWKQGLAGVEQF
TRBJ1-1 | TRBV20-1 | many | SARDPRQGSVF
TRBJ2-4 | TRBV2 | few | ASSSLAGQNIQY